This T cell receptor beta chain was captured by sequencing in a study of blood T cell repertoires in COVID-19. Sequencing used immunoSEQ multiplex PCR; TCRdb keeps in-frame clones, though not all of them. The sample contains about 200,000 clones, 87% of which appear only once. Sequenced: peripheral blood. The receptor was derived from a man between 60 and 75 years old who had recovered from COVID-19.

The CDR3 bases are TGTGCCAGCAGCTCCGGGACTAGCGGGAGGGTCGGGGAGCTGTTTTTT. This gives the protein CASSSGTSGRVGELFF. The V gene is TRBV11-3, the J gene TRBJ2-2, with 16 bases identical to TRBD2. The CDR3 extends over 16 amino acids. J was trimmed by 7 bases and V by 4 bases; bases with no gene match: 3. Germline lookup yields CDR1 SGHNT and CDR2 YENEEA.